This is a list of T cell receptor beta chains from one sample in a study of blood T cell repertoires in COVID-19. The repertoire was sequenced with immunoSEQ multiplex PCR; TCRdb's copy has only in-frame clones and lacks some. There are approximately 140,000 clones in the sample; around four fifths occur only once, and about 3% lies in the top ten. Source material: peripheral blood. These receptors were collected from a woman aged 40 to 49 with active or convalescent COVID-19. The conserved cysteine and the conserved F or W are not part of the CDR3 here. The order of the fields is J gene, V gene, CDR3 protein.

TRBJ1-5,TRBV19,ASSSPVEGGNQPQH
TRBJ2-7,TRBV6-1,ASSVLGASGKGEQY
TRBJ2-3,TRBV9,ASTRRGGPQIRQY
TRBJ1-2,TRBV28,ASSFSAVPNGYT
TRBJ2-3,TRBV19,ASKRGGTDTQY
TRBJ1-2,TRBV3-1/TRBV3-2,ASSQVAAGGGGEDGYT
TRBJ1-1,TRBV11-2,ASSLVDRGRTEAF
TRBJ1-1,TRBV5-8,ASRRRVNTEAF
TRBJ1-2,TRBV30,AWSVGGAGYGYT
TRBJ1-5,TRBV29-1,SVTSGNQPQH
TRBJ1-2,TRBV6-5,ASRTTVNYGYT
TRBJ2-1,TRBV28,ASPPPGRGDYSEQF
TRBJ1-1,TRBV6-5,ASSRTWESEAF
TRBJ2-1,TRBV9,ASSAGEGTF
TRBJ2-1,TRBV7-2,ASSFLNEQF
TRBJ2-7,TRBV7-2,ASSLSPSGSPGEQY
TRBJ2-3,TRBV9,ASSQLAGTRYSTDTQY
TRBJ1-3,TRBV2,ASSGTPSSGNTIY
TRBJ1-3,TRBV28,ASSLTGGDTIY
TRBJ2-1,TRBV5-4,ASSLRSGRARYEQF
TRBJ2-7,TRBV6-5,ASSTDRVIGEQY
TRBJ1-2,TRBV27,AGSFLPRGDYGYT
TRBJ2-3,TRBV7-9,ASGGTYTDTQY
TRBJ1-6,TRBV19,ASSQTGVRSPLH
TRBJ1-1,TRBV28,ASSLQFEAF
TRBJ1-5,TRBV2,ASSMGGGQPQH
TRBJ2-2,TRBV5-1,ASNEGSITGELF
TRBJ1-5,TRBV7-2,ASSTSPGTGGQPQH
TRBJ1-6,TRBV9,ASSSSGAPLH